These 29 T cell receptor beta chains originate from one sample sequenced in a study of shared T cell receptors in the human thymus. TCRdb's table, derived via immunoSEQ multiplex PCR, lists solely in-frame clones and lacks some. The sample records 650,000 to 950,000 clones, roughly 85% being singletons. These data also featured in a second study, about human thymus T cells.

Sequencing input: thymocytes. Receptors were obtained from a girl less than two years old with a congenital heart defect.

Written as DNA, the CDR3 is TGTGCCAGCAGTCCCAGGACAGGGTGGCCCAGGGATCAGCCCCAGCATTTT. The encoded protein is CASSPRTGWPRDQPQHF. The gene calls are TRBV27 and TRBJ1-5, with TRBD1 identical over 8 bases. The V and J ends lost 5 bases and 5 bases, in that order; junction bases with no gene match: 14. CDR1 and CDR2 from the germline V gene are MNHEY and SMNVEV (reference sequence). The CDR3 contains 17 residues.

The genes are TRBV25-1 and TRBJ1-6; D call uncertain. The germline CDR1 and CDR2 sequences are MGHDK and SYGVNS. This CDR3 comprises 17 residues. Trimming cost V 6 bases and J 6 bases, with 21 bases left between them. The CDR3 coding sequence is TGTGCCAGCAGCCCAAGTTATTTGGCTTCGGGTAATTCACCCCTCCACTTT. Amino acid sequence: CASSPSYLASGNSPLHF.

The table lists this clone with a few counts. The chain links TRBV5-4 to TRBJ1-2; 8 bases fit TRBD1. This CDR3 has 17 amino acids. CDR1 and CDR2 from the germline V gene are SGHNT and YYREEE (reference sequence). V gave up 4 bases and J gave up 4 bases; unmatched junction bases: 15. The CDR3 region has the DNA TGTGCCAGCAGCGCCGACTCCGGACAGGGTATCGTCTATGGCTACACCTTC. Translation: CASSADSGQGIVYGYTF.

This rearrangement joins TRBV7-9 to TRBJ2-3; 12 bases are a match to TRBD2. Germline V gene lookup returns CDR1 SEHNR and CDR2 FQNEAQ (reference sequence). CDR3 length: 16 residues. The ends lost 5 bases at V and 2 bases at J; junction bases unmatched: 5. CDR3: CASSPTSGGSTDTQYF. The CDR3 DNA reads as TGTGCCAGCAGCCCCACTAGCGGGGGGTCCACAGATACGCAGTATTTT.

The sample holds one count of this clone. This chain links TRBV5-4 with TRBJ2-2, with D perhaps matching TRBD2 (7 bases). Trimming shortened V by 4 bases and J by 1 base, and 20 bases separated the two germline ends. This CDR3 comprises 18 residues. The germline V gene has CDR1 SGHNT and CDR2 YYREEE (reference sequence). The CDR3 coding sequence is TGTGCCAGCAGCCCCGGCGGGGGCCCGGGTATGAACACCGGGGAGCTGTTTTTT. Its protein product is CASSPGGGPGMNTGELFF.

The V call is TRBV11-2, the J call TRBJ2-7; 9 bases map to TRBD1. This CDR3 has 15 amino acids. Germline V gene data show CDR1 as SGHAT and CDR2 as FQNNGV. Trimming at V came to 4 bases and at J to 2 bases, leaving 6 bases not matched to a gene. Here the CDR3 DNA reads TGTGCCAGCAGCTCCGGGACAGGGATTGCCTACGAGCAGTACTTC. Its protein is CASSSGTGIAYEQYF.

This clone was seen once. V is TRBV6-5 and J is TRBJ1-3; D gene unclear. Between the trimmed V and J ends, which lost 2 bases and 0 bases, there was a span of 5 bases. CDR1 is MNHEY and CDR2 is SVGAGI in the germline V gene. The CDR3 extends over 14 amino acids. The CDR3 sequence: CASSYQRSGNTIYF. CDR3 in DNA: TGTGCCAGCAGTTACCAGCGCTCTGGAAACACCATATATTTT.

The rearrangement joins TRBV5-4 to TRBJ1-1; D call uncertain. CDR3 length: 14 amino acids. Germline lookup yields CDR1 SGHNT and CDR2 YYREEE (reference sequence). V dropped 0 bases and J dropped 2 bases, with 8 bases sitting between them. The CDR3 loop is CASSLERANTEAFF. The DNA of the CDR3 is TGTGCCAGCAGCTTGGAGAGGGCTAACACTGAAGCTTTCTTT.

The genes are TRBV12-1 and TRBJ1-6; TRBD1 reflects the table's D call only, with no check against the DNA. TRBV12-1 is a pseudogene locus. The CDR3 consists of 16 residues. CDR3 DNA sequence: TGTGCCAGGATGGACAGGGAAAGAGTAATTAATTCACCCCTCCACTTT. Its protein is CARMDRERVINSPLHF.

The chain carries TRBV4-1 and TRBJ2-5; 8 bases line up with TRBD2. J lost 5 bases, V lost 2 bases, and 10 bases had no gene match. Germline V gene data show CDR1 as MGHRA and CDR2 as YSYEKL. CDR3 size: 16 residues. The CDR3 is CASSQRATSVSETQYF. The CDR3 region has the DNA TGCGCCAGCAGCCAACGCGCGACTAGCGTCTCGGAGACCCAGTACTTC.

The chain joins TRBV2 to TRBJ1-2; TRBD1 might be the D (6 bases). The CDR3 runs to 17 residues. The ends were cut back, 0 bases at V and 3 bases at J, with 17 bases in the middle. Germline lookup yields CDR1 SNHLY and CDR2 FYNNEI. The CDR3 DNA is TGTGCCAGCAGTGAAGCAGGGACAAGGGGATCACACTATGGCTACACCTTC. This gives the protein CASSEAGTRGSHYGYTF.

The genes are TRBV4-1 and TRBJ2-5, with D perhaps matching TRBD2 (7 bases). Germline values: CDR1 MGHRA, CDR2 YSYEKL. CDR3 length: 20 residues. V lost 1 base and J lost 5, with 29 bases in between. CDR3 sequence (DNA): TGCGCCAGCAGCCAAGCGCGGGTAGGGGGACTAAGGTTCTCTGCGGAGACCCAGTACTTC. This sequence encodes CASSQARVGGLRFSAETQYF.

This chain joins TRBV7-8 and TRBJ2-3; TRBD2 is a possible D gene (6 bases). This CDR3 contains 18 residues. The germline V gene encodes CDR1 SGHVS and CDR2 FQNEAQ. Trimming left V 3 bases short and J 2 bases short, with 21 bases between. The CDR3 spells CASSFTSGDSQHTDTQYF. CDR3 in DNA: TGTGCCAGCAGCTTCACCTCGGGAGACTCCCAACACACAGATACGCAGTATTTT.

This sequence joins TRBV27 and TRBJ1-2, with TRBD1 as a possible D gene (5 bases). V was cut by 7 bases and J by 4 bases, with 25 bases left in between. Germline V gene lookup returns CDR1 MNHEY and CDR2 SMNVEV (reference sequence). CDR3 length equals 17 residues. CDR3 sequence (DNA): TGTGCCAGCACCCCGTCAGGGCTAGGGGAAATGCCCTATGGCTACACCTTC. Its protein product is CASTPSGLGEMPYGYTF.

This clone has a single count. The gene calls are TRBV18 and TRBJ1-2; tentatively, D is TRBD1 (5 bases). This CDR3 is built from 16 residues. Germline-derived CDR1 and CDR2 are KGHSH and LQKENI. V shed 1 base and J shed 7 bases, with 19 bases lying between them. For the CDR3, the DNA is TGTGCCAGCTCACCACAGGAGGGTTGGGACCTATGTGGCTACACCTTC. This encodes CASSPQEGWDLCGYTF.

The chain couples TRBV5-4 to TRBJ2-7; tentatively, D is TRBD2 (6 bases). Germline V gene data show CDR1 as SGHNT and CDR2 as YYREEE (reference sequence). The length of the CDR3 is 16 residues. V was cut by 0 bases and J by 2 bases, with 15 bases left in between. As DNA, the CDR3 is TGTGCCAGCAGCTTGGGGGGCGGGACTCCTACCTACGAGCAGTACTTC. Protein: CASSLGGGTPTYEQYF.

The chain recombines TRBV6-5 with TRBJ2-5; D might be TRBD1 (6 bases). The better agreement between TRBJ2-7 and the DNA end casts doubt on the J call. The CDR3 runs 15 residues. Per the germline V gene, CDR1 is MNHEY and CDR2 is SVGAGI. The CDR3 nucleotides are TGTGCCAGCAGTTACTTGCAGGGGTTTCCCTACGAGCAGTACTTC. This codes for CASSYLQGFPYEQYF.

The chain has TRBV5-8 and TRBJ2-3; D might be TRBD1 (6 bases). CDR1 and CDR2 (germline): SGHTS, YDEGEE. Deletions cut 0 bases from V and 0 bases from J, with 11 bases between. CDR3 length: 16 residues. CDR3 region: CASSLEQGPSTDTQYF. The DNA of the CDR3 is TGTGCCAGCAGCTTGGAGCAGGGGCCTAGCACAGATACGCAGTATTTT.

The CDR3 sequence: CASSPLRDSGSPLHF. The CDR3 DNA reads TGTGCCAGCAGCCCCTTACGGGACAGCGGTTCACCCCTCCACTTT. The chain combines TRBV6-1 with TRBJ1-6, with 7 bases that match TRBD1. CDR3 length: 15 amino acids. Germline values: CDR1 MNHNS, CDR2 SASEGT. The V gene end was trimmed by 6 bases and the J gene end by 9 bases; junction bases not matched to a gene: 11.

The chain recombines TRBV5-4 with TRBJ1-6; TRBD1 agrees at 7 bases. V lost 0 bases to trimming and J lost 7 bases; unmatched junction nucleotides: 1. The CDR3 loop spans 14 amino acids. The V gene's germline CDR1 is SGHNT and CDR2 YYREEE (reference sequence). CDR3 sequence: CASSLGQGNSPLHF. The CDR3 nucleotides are TGTGCCAGCAGCTTGGGACAGGGAAATTCACCCCTCCACTTT.

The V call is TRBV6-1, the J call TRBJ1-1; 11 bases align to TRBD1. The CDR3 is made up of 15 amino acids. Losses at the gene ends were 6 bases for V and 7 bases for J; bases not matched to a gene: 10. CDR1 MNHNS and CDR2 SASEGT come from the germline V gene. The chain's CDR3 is CASRRPGQGAGEAFF. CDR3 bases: TGTGCCAGCAGAAGACCCGGACAGGGGGCGGGTGAAGCTTTCTTT.

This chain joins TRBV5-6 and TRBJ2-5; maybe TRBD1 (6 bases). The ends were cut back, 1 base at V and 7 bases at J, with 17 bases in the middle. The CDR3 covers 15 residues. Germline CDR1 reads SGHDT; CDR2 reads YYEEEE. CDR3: CASSLLRQVFVTQYF. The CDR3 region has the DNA TGTGCCAGCAGCTTGCTGAGACAGGTTTTCGTGACCCAGTACTTC.

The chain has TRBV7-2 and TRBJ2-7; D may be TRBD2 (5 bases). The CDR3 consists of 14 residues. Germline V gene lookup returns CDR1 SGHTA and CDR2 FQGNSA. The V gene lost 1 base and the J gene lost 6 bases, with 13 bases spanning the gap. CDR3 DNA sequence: TGTGCCAGCAGCTTAGTGTTAGGGAGTTTCGAGCAGTACTTC. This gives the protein CASSLVLGSFEQYF.

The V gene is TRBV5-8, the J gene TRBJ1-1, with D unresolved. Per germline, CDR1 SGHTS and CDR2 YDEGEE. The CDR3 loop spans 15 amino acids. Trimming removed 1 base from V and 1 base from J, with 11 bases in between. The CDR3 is CASSLSNRRNTEAFF. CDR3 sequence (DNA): TGTGCCAGCAGCTTGAGTAACAGAAGGAACACTGAAGCTTTCTTT.

The CDR3 coding sequence is TGTGCCAGCAGCTCCTCGGGGGTTTGGTACGAGCAGTACTTC. It encodes CASSSSGVWYEQYF. The V gene is TRBV7-9, the J gene TRBJ2-7, with a possible D match to TRBD2 (6 bases). This CDR3 is built from 14 residues. V lost 4 bases and J lost 4, with 14 bases in between. Germline CDR1 reads SEHNR; CDR2 reads FQNEAQ (reference sequence). Looking up the rest from reference TRBV7-9 and TRBJ2-7 gives the full variable domain: DTGVSQNPRHKITKRGQNVTFRCDPISEHNRLYWYRQTLGQGPEFLTYFQNEAQLEKSRLLSDRFSAERPKGSFSTLEIQRTEQGDSAMYLCASSSSGVWYEQYFGPGTRLTVT.

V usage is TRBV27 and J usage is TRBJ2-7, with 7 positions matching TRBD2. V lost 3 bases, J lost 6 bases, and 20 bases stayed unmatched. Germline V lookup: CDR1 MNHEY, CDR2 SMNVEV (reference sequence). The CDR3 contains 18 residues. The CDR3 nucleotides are TGTGCCAGCAGTTTCGGGCAGACCCCTTTAAGGGGAGGGCGCGAGCAGTACTTC. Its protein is CASSFGQTPLRGGREQYF.

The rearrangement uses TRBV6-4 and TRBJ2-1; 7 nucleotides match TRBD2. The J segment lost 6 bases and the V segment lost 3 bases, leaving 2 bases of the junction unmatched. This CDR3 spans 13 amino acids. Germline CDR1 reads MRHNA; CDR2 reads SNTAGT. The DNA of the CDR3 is TGTGCCAGCAGTGAAGGCGGGGGCAATGAGCAGTTCTTC. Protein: CASSEGGGNEQFF.

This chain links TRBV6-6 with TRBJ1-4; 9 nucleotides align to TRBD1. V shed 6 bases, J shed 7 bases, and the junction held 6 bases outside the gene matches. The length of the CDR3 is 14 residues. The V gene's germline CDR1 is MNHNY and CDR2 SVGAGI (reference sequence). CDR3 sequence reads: CASRTGGGSEKLFF. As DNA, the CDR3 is TGTGCCAGCAGAACAGGGGGCGGGAGTGAAAAACTGTTTTTT.

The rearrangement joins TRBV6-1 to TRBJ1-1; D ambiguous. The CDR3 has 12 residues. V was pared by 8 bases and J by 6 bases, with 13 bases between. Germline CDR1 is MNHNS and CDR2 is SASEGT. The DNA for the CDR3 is TGTGCCAGCGCTATCGGAGAGTCTGAAGCTTTCTTT. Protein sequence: CASAIGESEAFF.